This is a list of T cell receptor beta chains from one sample in a study of CD8+CD57+ T cells in acquired aplastic anemia. TCRdb used MiXCR to reprocess the reads, holding one entry per CDR3 protein. In the table there are about 62,000 distinct CDR3 sequences, less than 65% of which are singletons. The sample taken for sequencing was sorted CD4+, CD8+, or CD8+CD57+ T cells (not recorded which) from PBMCs. The receptors were gathered from a human donor in good health, serving as a control. CDR3s include the opening cysteine and the closing phenylalanine or tryptophan. The size entry is marked missing in some rows and otherwise reads once, few, many or a size class.

CDR3aa: CASSSREGPYEQYF
abundance: many
len: 14
v_gene: TRBV5-4

CDR3aa: CASSEYPGQRYYGYTF
abundance: .
len: 16
v_gene: TRBV25-1

CDR3aa: CASRTQLAGGPQETQYF
abundance: .
len: 17
v_gene: TRBV2

CDR3aa: CASSAAGTSGRDWNEQYF
abundance: .
len: 18
v_gene: TRBV2

CDR3aa: CASSIGGTPYEQYF
abundance: medium-sized
len: 14
v_gene: TRBV19

CDR3aa: CAISEPGQGNAEAFF
abundance: few
len: 15
v_gene: TRBV10-3

CDR3aa: CASRFSGEETQYF
abundance: few
len: 13
v_gene: TRBV7-6

CDR3aa: CAISSIGGGTYNEQFF
abundance: .
len: 16
v_gene: TRBV10-3

CDR3aa: CASGRTGHGEKLFF
abundance: .
len: 14
v_gene: TRBV2

CDR3aa: CASRGLSYNSPLHF
abundance: many
len: 14
v_gene: TRBV6-1

CDR3aa: CASRGQNTDTQYF
abundance: .
len: 13
v_gene: TRBV19

CDR3aa: CASSFIPYQDGDIQYF
abundance: .
len: 16
v_gene: TRBV28

CDR3aa: CASSLLQTGPYEQYF
abundance: .
len: 15
v_gene: TRBV7-8

CDR3aa: CSVGRGGKGSYEQYF
abundance: .
len: 15
v_gene: TRBV29-1

CDR3aa: CSVGTSSREQYF
abundance: once
len: 12
v_gene: TRBV29-1

CDR3aa: CSVEVRDNFFNYTF
abundance: .
len: 14
v_gene: TRBV29-1

CDR3aa: CATSDSDLRASGDQETQYF
abundance: .
len: 19
v_gene: TRBV24-1

CDR3aa: CASSASYEQYF
abundance: .
len: 11
v_gene: TRBV7-9

CDR3aa: CASSQDPLAGAINEQFF
abundance: many
len: 17
v_gene: TRBV4-1

CDR3aa: CSVSQTGHEAFF
abundance: .
len: 12
v_gene: TRBV29-1

CDR3aa: CASSFNRDNEQFF
abundance: .
len: 13
v_gene: TRBV7-3

CDR3aa: CSGGDAEQYF
abundance: .
len: 10
v_gene: TRBV29-1

CDR3aa: CASSVDRLTGNTIYF
abundance: many
len: 15
v_gene: TRBV9

CDR3aa: CASSSTGVHTGELFF
abundance: many
len: 15
v_gene: TRBV5-1

CDR3aa: CAIKGMNEQYF
abundance: once
len: 11
v_gene: TRBV10-3

CDR3aa: CSVDEGVSIETQYF
abundance: .
len: 14
v_gene: TRBV29-1

CDR3aa: CASSGYSSYEQYF
abundance: .
len: 13
v_gene: TRBV19

CDR3aa: CASSLRTSGISYNEQFF
abundance: many
len: 17
v_gene: TRBV12-3/TRBV12-4

CDR3aa: CSARARRRLADSPGETQYF
abundance: many
len: 19
v_gene: TRBV20-1

CDR3aa: CASSLVSSGSSYEQYF
abundance: medium-sized
len: 16
v_gene: TRBV2

CDR3aa: CASRGQGENTLHF
abundance: few
len: 13
v_gene: TRBV2

CDR3aa: CSARDLPGQGYEQYF
abundance: .
len: 15
v_gene: TRBV20-1

CDR3aa: CSVPPGAQYF
abundance: .
len: 10
v_gene: TRBV29-1

CDR3aa: CASSGTGYSSYNEQFF
abundance: .
len: 16
v_gene: TRBV2

CDR3aa: CASSPRAPGRVQETQYF
abundance: few
len: 17
v_gene: TRBV10-3

CDR3aa: CASSPRPGDGYTF
abundance: .
len: 13
v_gene: TRBV2

CDR3aa: CASRETGEMNTEAFF
abundance: .
len: 15
v_gene: TRBV2

CDR3aa: CATSSWTSDVNEQFF
abundance: .
len: 15
v_gene: TRBV15

CDR3aa: CASSFSGNTEAFF
abundance: medium-sized
len: 13
v_gene: TRBV7-9

CDR3aa: CASSGRTGVMIEAFF
abundance: few
len: 15
v_gene: TRBV28

CDR3aa: CASRGTSGSFYEQYF
abundance: many
len: 15
v_gene: TRBV28

CDR3aa: CAWKSGAGDEQFF
abundance: once
len: 13
v_gene: TRBV30

CDR3aa: CASSEALAGGYNEQFF
abundance: many
len: 16
v_gene: TRBV2

CDR3aa: CAIRGTGRNTEAFF
abundance: .
len: 14
v_gene: TRBV10-3

CDR3aa: CATATGQTEAFF
abundance: many
len: 12
v_gene: TRBV6-1

CDR3aa: CAISESRRQGAGANVLTF
abundance: .
len: 18
v_gene: TRBV10-3

CDR3aa: CASSLKALAGSTDTQYF
abundance: once
len: 17
v_gene: TRBV7-3

CDR3aa: CASSLQPSGGLSSYEQYF
abundance: .
len: 18
v_gene: TRBV7-6

CDR3aa: CASSEKQGREYF
abundance: .
len: 12
v_gene: TRBV2

CDR3aa: CASSTRLSEGQPQHF
abundance: .
len: 15
v_gene: TRBV19

CDR3aa: CASIRGQSGPQHF
abundance: few
len: 13
v_gene: TRBV28

CDR3aa: CASSEAGVNEQFF
abundance: few
len: 13
v_gene: TRBV2

CDR3aa: CASSRTGTGGYEQYF
abundance: .
len: 15
v_gene: TRBV7-9

CDR3aa: CATSDTGDRSPLHF
abundance: .
len: 14
v_gene: TRBV24-1